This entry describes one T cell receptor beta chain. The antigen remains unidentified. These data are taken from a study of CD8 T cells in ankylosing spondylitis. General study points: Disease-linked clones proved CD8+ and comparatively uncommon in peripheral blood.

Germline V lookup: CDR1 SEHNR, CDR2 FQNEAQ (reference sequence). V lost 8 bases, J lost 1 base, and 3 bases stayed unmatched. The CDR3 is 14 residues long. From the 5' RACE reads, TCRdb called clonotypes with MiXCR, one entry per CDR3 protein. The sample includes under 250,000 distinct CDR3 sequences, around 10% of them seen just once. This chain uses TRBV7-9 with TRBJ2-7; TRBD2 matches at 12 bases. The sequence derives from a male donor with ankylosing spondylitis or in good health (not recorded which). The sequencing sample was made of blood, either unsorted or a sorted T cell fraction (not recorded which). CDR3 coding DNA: TGTGCCAGCGCCGGGACTAGCGGGTCCTACGAGCAGTACTTC. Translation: CASAGTSGSYEQYF.